These 26 T cell receptor beta chains came from one sample sequenced in a study of glioma-infiltrating T cells after dendritic cell vaccination. Time point in this sample: after dendritic cell vaccination, including at tumor progression/relapse. Repertoires were generated with immunoSEQ multiplex PCR, while TCRdb's copy carries only in-frame clones and drops some. This sample carries 110,000 or so clones, 90% of them seen once, and the ten largest clones take 2.5% to 3%. This sample comprised blood, obtained after dendritic cell vaccination. The receptors come from a human donor with glioblastoma.

The V gene is TRBV6-6, the J gene TRBJ2-5; 7 positions agree with TRBD2. J lost 5 bases, V lost 10 bases, and 7 bases had no gene match. Germline values: CDR1 MNHNY, CDR2 SVGAGI (reference sequence). The CDR3 runs 12 residues. In DNA, the CDR3 is TGTGCCACCCGGGGAGGGGCCGAGACCCAGTACTTC. It translates to CATRGGAETQYF.

This clone was seen just once. The V call is TRBV19, the J call TRBJ2-7, with 8 bases aligning to TRBD2. CDR3 length: 14 residues. The junction had 5 bases not matched to a gene; V was cut back by 5 bases and J by 2 bases. The germline V gene encodes CDR1 LNHDA and CDR2 SQIVND (reference sequence). The CDR3 region has the DNA TGTGCCAGTAGTTTGGCGGGAGGACCCTACGAGCAGTACTTC. It encodes CASSLAGGPYEQYF.

The table lists this clone with a count of one. The chain carries TRBV7-6 and TRBJ2-1; 11 nucleotides line up with TRBD2. The CDR3 runs to 16 residues. Losses at the gene ends were 5 bases for V and 7 bases for J; bases not matched to a gene: 10. Germline assignment: CDR1 SGHVS and CDR2 FNYEAQ. CDR3: CASSQISGGAWNEQFF. The CDR3 nucleotides are TGTGCCAGCAGCCAGATTAGCGGGGGGGCCTGGAATGAGCAGTTCTTC.

The chain combines TRBV5-8 with TRBJ1-4; 11 bases agree with TRBD1. Germline CDR1 and CDR2: SGHTS and YDEGEE. With 4 bases clipped from V and 7 bases from J, the junction kept 6 bases outside the gene matches. The CDR3 contains 15 residues. The CDR3 spells CASSAGQGGFEKLFF. CDR3 bases: TGTGCCAGCAGCGCGGGACAGGGGGGCTTTGAAAAACTGTTTTTT.

The chain recombines TRBV2 with TRBJ2-7, with TRBD2 matching 9 bases. With V trimmed by 0 bases and J by 5 bases, 5 bases remained unmatched. This CDR3 spans 15 amino acids. Germline V CDR1 and CDR2: SNHLY, FYNNEI. CDR3 in amino acids: CASSEASGSWNEQYF. Written as DNA, the CDR3 is TGTGCCAGCAGTGAAGCTAGCGGGAGTTGGAACGAGCAGTACTTC.

The rearrangement links TRBV30 to TRBJ2-1, with 12 bases lining up with TRBD2. This CDR3 is built from 17 residues. The V gene end was trimmed by 1 base and the J gene end by 8 bases; junction bases not matched to a gene: 12. Per germline, CDR1 GTSNPN and CDR2 SVGIG (reference sequence). The CDR3 sequence is CAWSDSRTSGAWDEQFF. CDR3 DNA sequence: TGTGCCTGGAGTGACTCTCGGACTAGCGGGGCGTGGGATGAGCAGTTCTTC.

The J gene is TRBJ2-2, the V gene TRBV11-3, with TRBD1 as a possible D gene (6 bases). Trimming cost V 6 bases and J 5 bases, with 13 bases left between them. The germline gives CDR1 SGHNT, CDR2 YENEEA. This CDR3 region has 14 residues. CDR3 nucleotide sequence: TGTGCCAGCAGACCTACAGGGCCGACCGGGGAGCTGTTTTTT. Protein product: CASRPTGPTGELFF.

The V and J genes are TRBV6-1 and TRBJ2-3; maybe TRBD2 (5 bases). Germline assignment: CDR1 MNHNS and CDR2 SASEGT. This CDR3 comprises 15 residues. Trimming removed 10 bases from V and 3 bases from J, with 20 bases in between. Here the CDR3 reads CATLEVAGLTDTQYF. CDR3 DNA: TGTGCCACCCTAGAGGTGGCGGGCCTGACAGATACGCAGTATTTT.

The J gene is TRBJ1-2, the V gene TRBV5-8; TRBD1 aligns across 8 bases. Germline CDR1 and CDR2: SGHTS and YDEGEE. The CDR3 sequence is 15 residues long. Trimming took 0 bases from V and 2 from J; bases not matched to a gene: 3. CDR3 bases: TGTGCCAGCAGCTTGGGGACAGGGACGAACTATGGCTACACCTTC. This codes for CASSLGTGTNYGYTF.

This rearrangement joins TRBV6-5 to TRBJ2-7, with 9 bases aligning to TRBD2. This CDR3 is built from 16 residues. Germline CDR1 is MNHEY and CDR2 is SVGAGI. J lost 5 bases, V lost 2 bases, and 10 bases had no gene match. The CDR3 region is CASSYAPGLASDEQYF. CDR3 coding DNA: TGTGCCAGCAGTTACGCCCCGGGACTAGCTTCTGACGAGCAGTACTTC.

The chain uses TRBV5-6 and TRBJ1-3; 8 bases line up with TRBD1. Germline loops: CDR1 SGHDT, CDR2 YYEEEE. The CDR3 spans 16 residues. V dropped 3 bases and J dropped 0; count of bases not matched to a gene: 5. Written as DNA, the CDR3 is TGTGCCAGCAGCTCGATGACAGGGGACTCTGGAAACACCATATATTTT. It specifies CASSSMTGDSGNTIYF.

This chain links TRBV7-2 with TRBJ2-1; 9 bases line up with TRBD1. V dropped 5 bases and J dropped 4; count of bases not matched to a gene: 6. Germline loops: CDR1 SGHTA, CDR2 FQGNSA. The CDR3 runs 15 residues. For the CDR3, the DNA is TGTGCCAGCAGCCCCGGACAGGGGTCATACAATGAGCAGTTCTTC. Translated, it gives CASSPGQGSYNEQFF.

The rearrangement uses TRBV9 and TRBJ1-1; no clear D. Trimming removed 4 bases from V and 6 bases from J, with 16 bases in between. From germline, CDR1 is SGDLS and CDR2 YYNGEE. The CDR3 spans 14 residues. The CDR3 protein is CASSRLQRESEAFF. The DNA of the CDR3 is TGTGCCAGCAGCCGACTACAGAGGGAGTCTGAAGCTTTCTTT. The full variable domain, its missing parts supplied by reference TRBV9 and TRBJ1-1, is DSGVTQTPKHLITATGQRVTLRCSPRSGDLSVYWYQQSLDQGLQFLIQYYNGEERAKGNILERFSAQQFPDLHSELNLSSLELGDSALYFCASSRLQRESEAFFGQGTRLTVV.

The chain uses TRBV7-9 and TRBJ1-2; 7 bases align to TRBD1. Germline V gives CDR1 SEHNR, CDR2 FQNEAQ (reference sequence). Trimming cost V 3 bases and J 4 bases; bases outside gene matches: 8. The length of the CDR3 is 15 residues. CDR3: CASSFGRQGVYGYTF. Written as DNA, the CDR3 is TGTGCCAGCAGCTTCGGCAGACAGGGAGTCTATGGCTACACCTTC.

About this clone itself: At one boundary the junction diverges from the germline segment, which might be a read error. This sample also contains other DNA sequences that code for the same CDR3. The chain is built from TRBV30 and TRBJ1-6; D gene ambiguous. Germline V gene sequence: CDR1 GTSNPN, CDR2 SVGIG (reference sequence). The CDR3 has 15 amino acids. Here the CDR3 DNA reads TGTGCCTGGAGTGCCGACAACAGAGATTATTCCCCCCTCCACTTT. It specifies CAWSADNRDYSPLHF.

This sequence joins TRBV9 and TRBJ2-2, with a possible D match to TRBD2 (5 bases). CDR1 SGDLS and CDR2 YYNGEE come from the germline V gene. The CDR3 contains 16 residues. The germline V and J ends were trimmed by 0 bases and 4 bases, with 13 bases remaining between them. For the CDR3, the DNA is TGTGCCAGCAGCGTAGGGGCTAGGGAGAGCACCGGGGAGCTGTTTTTT. Translation: CASSVGARESTGELFF. Variable domain in full (rest from reference TRBV9 and TRBJ2-2): DSGVTQTPKHLITATGQRVTLRCSPRSGDLSVYWYQQSLDQGLQFLIQYYNGEERAKGNILERFSAQQFPDLHSELNLSSLELGDSALYFCASSVGARESTGELFFGEGSRLTVL.

The chain links TRBV11-3 to TRBJ2-5; weak D call: TRBD2 (5 bases). CDR3 length: 14 amino acids. Between the trimmed V and J ends, which lost 4 bases and 5 bases, there was a span of 14 bases. Per the germline V gene, CDR1 is SGHNT and CDR2 is YENEEA. CDR3 sequence (DNA): TGTGCCAGCAGCTCCCCCGGGGAAGGGGAGACCCAGTACTTC. Its protein product is CASSSPGEGETQYF.

This chain uses TRBV13 with TRBJ1-1; 8 bases align to TRBD1. The CDR3 covers 14 residues. V trimming: 5 bases; J trimming: 1 base; junction bases outside the gene matches: 3. Germline V gene data show CDR1 as PRHDT and CDR2 as FYEKMQ (reference sequence). The CDR3 coding sequence is TGTGCCAGCAGCCCACAGGGGGGGAACACTGAAGCTTTCTTT. Translated: CASSPQGGNTEAFF.

The J gene is TRBJ1-2, the V gene TRBV29-1, with D unresolved. This CDR3 comprises 11 residues. Trimming shortened V by 7 bases and J by 8 bases, and 14 bases separated the two germline ends. CDR1 and CDR2 from the germline V gene are SQVTM and ANQGSEA. CDR3 region: CSASEEAGYTF. For the CDR3, the DNA is TGCAGCGCCTCCGAGGAGGCCGGCTACACCTTC.

The J gene is TRBJ1-2, the V gene TRBV5-1; 8 nucleotides match TRBD1. The CDR3 has 18 residues. V lost 1 base, J lost 8 bases, and 19 bases stayed unmatched. Germline values: CDR1 SGHRS, CDR2 YFSETQ. The chain's CDR3 is CASSLIGNFRGQIRGYTF. The CDR3 coding sequence is TGCGCCAGCAGCTTGATCGGTAACTTCAGGGGGCAGATTCGGGGCTACACCTTC.

The chain couples TRBV10-2 to TRBJ2-1, with 7 bases that match TRBD2. The CDR3 spans 16 residues. Germline V gene data show CDR1 as WSHSY and CDR2 as SAAADI. V was pared by 6 bases and J by 3 bases, with 11 bases of the junction left unmatched. CDR3 amino acids: CASSQHLAELYNEQFF. The CDR3 nucleotides read TGCGCCAGCAGCCAGCATCTAGCGGAACTCTACAATGAGCAGTTCTTC.

The V call is TRBV7-2, the J call TRBJ1-2; 9 bases line up with TRBD1. This CDR3 spans 14 amino acids. The V gene's germline CDR1 is SGHTA and CDR2 FQGNSA. Germline trimming cut 5 bases from V and 4 bases from J; bases unmatched to any gene: 5. For the CDR3, the DNA is TGTGCCAGCAGCCCGGACAGGGGTGGCTATGGCTACACCTTC. Its translation is CASSPDRGGYGYTF.

The V call is TRBV9, the J call TRBJ2-1, with 7 nucleotides matching TRBD1. CDR3 length equals 16 residues. V shed 4 bases, J shed 0 bases, and the junction held 7 bases outside the gene matches. CDR1 and CDR2 from the germline V gene are SGDLS and YYNGEE. The CDR3 DNA follows: TGTGCCAGCAGCCCTTCTGGGGACAGCTCCTACAATGAGCAGTTCTTC. Its translation: CASSPSGDSSYNEQFF.

The chain couples TRBV5-6 to TRBJ2-3, with D tentatively TRBD2 (6 bases). This CDR3 is built from 15 residues. The germline gives CDR1 SGHDT, CDR2 YYEEEE. The V gene lost 4 bases and the J gene lost 2 bases, with 14 bases spanning the gap. CDR3 in amino acids: CASSRPGTYTDTQYF. The CDR3, as DNA: TGTGCCAGCAGCCGTCCCGGGACTTACACAGATACGCAGTATTTT. The full variable domain, in which reference TRBV5-6 and TRBJ2-3 provide the parts outside the CDR3, is DAGVTQSPTHLIKTRGQQVTLRCSPKSGHDTVSWYQQALGQGPQFIFQYYEEEERQRGNFPDRFSGHQFPNYSSELNVNALLLGDSALYLCASSRPGTYTDTQYFGPGTRLTVL.

The rearrangement joins TRBV5-6 to TRBJ2-7; D might be TRBD2 (5 bases). The CDR3 covers 16 residues. The germline V and J ends were trimmed by 4 bases and 2 bases, with 19 bases remaining between them. CDR1 is SGHDT and CDR2 is YYEEEE in the germline V gene. This CDR3 reads CASSAEPGSGTYEQYF. DNA of the CDR3: TGTGCCAGCAGCGCCGAACCGGGATCAGGCACCTACGAGCAGTACTTC.

The genes are TRBV4-1 and TRBJ2-7; D perhaps matches TRBD2 (5 bases). V gave up 3 bases and J gave up 7 bases, with 13 bases separating them. The CDR3 sequence is 13 residues long. From germline, CDR1 is MGHRA and CDR2 YSYEKL. CDR3 residues: CASSHRGPGEQYF. CDR3 DNA sequence: TGCGCCAGCAGCCATCGAGGTCCGGGGGAGCAGTACTTC.